What follows are 24 T cell receptor beta chains derived from one specimen sequenced in a study of T cell repertoires in cytomegalovirus infection. No cognate antigen is known for these TCRs. TCRdb itself ran the reads through MiXCR, one entry per CDR3 protein. The sample contains a few hundred thousand distinct CDR3 sequences, about 35% of which appear only once. Sequenced here: cultured PBMCs, sampled from culture after CMV antigen stimulation. The receptors originated from a human donor in good health (CMV status not recorded). Some clones in this sample may be carry-over from other donors' samples.

This clonotype was observed a handful of times. The chain carries TRBV29-1 and TRBJ2-7, with 7 bases fitting TRBD1. This CDR3 contains 17 residues. J was trimmed by 2 bases and V by 0 bases; bases with no gene match: 13. The germline V gene has CDR1 SQVTM and CDR2 ANQGSEA. In DNA form, the CDR3 reads TGCAGCGTTGAAGATGGGTCGACAGGGCTTTCTACCTACGAGCAGTACGTC. This gives the protein CSVEDGSTGLSTYEQYV.

The chain is built from TRBV27 and TRBJ1-5, with a tentative D call TRBD1 (6 bases). The CDR3 loop spans 15 amino acids. Germline CDR1 reads MNHEY; CDR2 reads SMNVEV (reference sequence). With 6 bases removed from V and 4 bases from J, the gap between germline ends came to 16 bases. The CDR3 loop reads CASRTSGARNQPQHF. The CDR3 DNA reads as TGTGCCAGCAGGACTTCAGGGGCAAGAAATCAGCCCCAGCATTTT.

This rearrangement joins TRBV19 to TRBJ2-2, with a tentative D call TRBD2 (5 bases). Looked up from germline, CDR1 is LNHDA and CDR2 is SQIVND (reference sequence). The CDR3 runs to 14 residues. Trimming left V 7 bases short and J 0 bases short, with 9 bases between. For the CDR3, the DNA is TGTGCCAGTAACCAGCGGACGAACACCGGGGAGCTGTTTTTT. Amino acids: CASNQRTNTGELFF.

This clonotype has only a few counts. This chain links TRBV6-6 with TRBJ2-7; D is uncertain. V was cut by 8 bases and J by 1 base, with 15 bases left in between. CDR1 is MNHNY and CDR2 is SVGAGI in the germline V gene (reference sequence). The CDR3 is 14 residues long. The CDR3: CASGLRPGSYEQYV. The CDR3 bases are TGTGCCAGCGGCCTCCGCCCTGGGTCCTACGAGCAGTACGTC.

In its sample, this clonotype was seen many times. J is TRBJ2-5 and V is TRBV7-2, with 10 bases aligning to TRBD2. Germline V gene lookup returns CDR1 SGHTA and CDR2 FQGNSA. There are 17 residues in the CDR3. J was trimmed by 0 bases and V by 1 base; bases with no gene match: 5. For the CDR3, the DNA is TGTGCCAGCAGCTTAGTAGGAGCGGGAGGGTACCAAGAGACCCAGTACTTC. This encodes CASSLVGAGGYQETQYF.

The gene calls are TRBV5-3 and TRBJ2-5; 8 bases align to TRBD2. TRBV5-3 is marked as an open reading frame, function uncertain. Unmatched junction bases numbered 12, after V lost 8 bases and J lost 0 bases. The length of the CDR3 is 16 residues. The CDR3 region is CASSYTRREDQETQYF. The CDR3 bases are TGTGCCAGCAGTTATACTCGGCGGGAGGACCAAGAGACCCAGTACTTC.

This rearrangement joins TRBV24-1 to TRBJ2-7; no firm D call. V lost 5 bases to trimming and J lost 2 bases, with 3 bases between them. Looked up from germline, CDR1 is KGHDR and CDR2 is SFDVKD. The CDR3 totals 11 residues. For the CDR3, the DNA is TGTGCCACCAGTGGTCCCTACGAGCAGTACTTC. Translated: CATSGPYEQYF.

This clonotype has just a few counts. The chain is built from TRBV28 and TRBJ2-7, with a weak D call TRBD2 (6 bases). Trimming removed 2 bases from V and 2 bases from J, with 22 bases in between. This CDR3 spans 18 amino acids. Germline CDR1 is MDHEN and CDR2 is SYDVKM. The CDR3 DNA sequence: TGTGCCAGCAGTTTAAGGCTACTAGCTAGGCGGGTTACCTACGAGCAGTACTTC. This encodes CASSLRLLARRVTYEQYF.

The gene calls are TRBV15 and TRBJ2-1, with D possibly being TRBD1 or TRBD2 (5 bases each). Germline lookup yields CDR1 LNHNV and CDR2 YYDKDF (reference sequence). CDR3 length: 14 residues. V was clipped by 4 bases and J by 4 bases, with 11 bases between them. CDR3 nucleotides: TGTGCCACCAGCAATACGGGGCCTTACAATGAGCAGTTCTTC. Translation gives CATSNTGPYNEQFF.

The chain links TRBV12-3 or TRBV12-4 to TRBJ2-7, with 7 bases identical to TRBD2. The CDR3 is 15 residues long. Losses at the gene ends were 6 bases for V and 2 bases for J; bases not matched to a gene: 10. The CDR3 loop reads CASSPQGGGAYEQYF. CDR3 bases: TGTGCCAGCAGCCCTCAGGGCGGGGGAGCCTACGAGCAGTACTTC.

This sequence joins TRBV5-6 and TRBJ2-3; 12 bases are a match to TRBD1. Trimming took 5 bases from V and 2 from J; bases not matched to a gene: 9. The germline CDR1 and CDR2 sequences are SGHDT and YYEEEE. The CDR3 loop spans 17 amino acids. For the CDR3, the DNA is TGTGCCAGCAGAACCGGACCGGGACAGGGGGCCACAGATACGCAGTATTTT. Translating gives CASRTGPGQGATDTQYF.

V and J are TRBV7-2 and TRBJ2-5; D is unclear. The CDR3 sequence is 13 residues long. Trimming removed 3 bases from V and 3 bases from J, with 8 bases in between. In germline, CDR1 is SGHTA, CDR2 FQGNSA. CDR3 protein: CASSLRIEETQYF. The CDR3 DNA sequence: TGTGCCAGCAGCTTGCGGATTGAAGAGACCCAGTACTTC.

The chain is built from TRBV27 and TRBJ2-3; 8 nucleotides line up with TRBD1. Germline CDR1 reads MNHEY; CDR2 reads SMNVEV (reference sequence). Germline trimming cut 8 bases from V and 1 base from J; bases unmatched to any gene: 11. This CDR3 is built from 16 residues. The CDR3 sequence is CASGLPGTGRTDTQYF. The CDR3 coding sequence is TGTGCCAGCGGGCTCCCCGGGACAGGACGCACAGATACGCAGTATTTT.

This chain links TRBV7-9 with TRBJ2-3; TRBD1 is a possible D gene (5 bases). Trimming left V 5 bases short and J 4 bases short, with 19 bases between. Germline lookup yields CDR1 SEHNR and CDR2 FQNEAQ (reference sequence). CDR3 length equals 16 residues. DNA for the CDR3: TGTGCCAGCAGCGCAAAAGGCCAGGGTCGCGCAGATACGCAGTATTTT. The encoded protein is CASSAKGQGRADTQYF. Combining the CDR3 with reference TRBV7-9 and TRBJ2-3 gives the whole variable domain DTGVSQNPRHKITKRGQNVTFRCDPISEHNRLYWYRQTLGQGPEFLTYFQNEAQLEKSRLLSDRFSAERPKGSFSTLEIQRTEQGDSAMYLCASSAKGQGRADTQYFGPGTRLTVL.

The CDR3 nucleotides are TGTGCCAGCAGCCCCCAGGGACTAGCGGGGAACACAGATACGCAGTATTTT. Amino acid sequence: CASSPQGLAGNTDTQYF. The chain recombines TRBV7-3 with TRBJ2-3, with 13 nucleotides matching TRBD2. This CDR3 spans 17 amino acids. The V segment lost 5 bases and the J segment 2 bases; nucleotides outside the gene matches: 7. Germline V gene lookup returns CDR1 SGHTA and CDR2 FQGTGA. The full variable domain, completed using reference TRBV7-3 and TRBJ2-3, is GAGVSQTPSNKVTEKGKYVELRCDPISGHTALYWYRQSLGQGPEFLIYFQGTGAADDSGLPNDRFFAVRPEGSVSTLKIQRTERGDSAVYLCASSPQGLAGNTDTQYFGPGTRLTVL.

J is TRBJ2-1 and V is TRBV6-2 or TRBV6-3, with 7 bases that match TRBD2. In germline, CDR1 is MNHEY, CDR2 SVGEGT. CDR3 length: 17 residues. V lost 4 bases to trimming and J lost 3 bases; unmatched junction nucleotides: 12. The CDR3 DNA is TGTGCCAGCAGTTCCCCCTTCCTAGCGGAGATCTACAATGAGCAGTTCTTC. It translates to CASSSPFLAEIYNEQFF.

The V call is TRBV6-1, the J call TRBJ2-1, with 11 bases identical to TRBD2. Germline CDR1 MNHNS, CDR2 SASEGT. CDR3 size: 14 residues. V dropped 4 bases and J dropped 6; count of bases not matched to a gene: 2. CDR3 loop: CASSGLAGFNEQFF. The CDR3 DNA reads as TGTGCCAGCAGTGGACTAGCGGGATTCAATGAGCAGTTCTTC.

This clonotype was counted many times. The chain uses TRBV7-2 and TRBJ2-1; D possibly corresponds to TRBD2 (6 bases). CDR3 size: 15 residues. Looked up from germline, CDR1 is SGHTA and CDR2 is FQGNSA. V was trimmed by 1 base and J by 3 bases, leaving 10 bases between them. The CDR3 region is CASSLVPSDYNEQFF. CDR3 nucleotides: TGTGCCAGCAGCTTAGTGCCTAGCGACTACAATGAGCAGTTCTTC.

This chain connects TRBV5-1 to TRBJ2-5; maybe TRBD1 (5 bases). CDR1 and CDR2 (germline): SGHRS, YFSETQ. The CDR3 totals 13 residues. The V end lost 2 bases, the J end lost 4 bases, and 9 bases lay between the germline ends. CDR3 DNA: TGCGCCAGCAGCTTCCAGGGTACAGAGACCCAGTACTTC. Protein product: CASSFQGTETQYF. The full variable domain, in which reference TRBV5-1 and TRBJ2-5 provide the parts outside the CDR3, is KAGVTQTPRYLIKTRGQQVTLSCSPISGHRSVSWYQQTPGQGLQFLFEYFSETQRNKGNFPGRFSGRQFSNSRSEMNVSTLELGDSALYLCASSFQGTETQYFGPGTRLLVL.

As DNA, the CDR3 is TGCGCCAGCAGGCAGGACTTCTACAATGAGCAGTTCTTC. Protein product: CASRQDFYNEQFF. The chain recombines TRBV10-2 with TRBJ2-1; maybe TRBD2 (5 bases). Trimming pared 6 bases from V and 3 bases from J, leaving 9 bases between. CDR1 WSHSY and CDR2 SAAADI come from the germline V gene. This CDR3 comprises 13 residues.

V gene TRBV6-2 or TRBV6-3 combines with J gene TRBJ2-1; TRBD2 aligns across 9 bases. Trimming cost V 0 bases and J 6 bases; bases outside gene matches: 9. The CDR3 spans 17 residues. Per the germline V gene, CDR1 is MNHEY and CDR2 is SVGEGT. The CDR3 spells CASSYSLAGDILNEQFF. CDR3 nucleotides: TGTGCCAGCAGTTACTCGTTAGCGGGAGATATCCTCAATGAGCAGTTCTTC.

This sequence joins TRBV5-1 and TRBJ2-7; perhaps TRBD1 as D (6 bases). CDR1 is SGHRS, CDR2 YFSETQ, per germline. The CDR3 runs to 12 residues. The V end was cut by 2 bases, the J end by 4 bases, with 7 bases between. This CDR3 reads CASSFQGYEQYF. The DNA of the CDR3 is TGCGCCAGCAGCTTTCAGGGGTACGAGCAGTACTTC. Filled out from reference TRBV5-1 and TRBJ2-7, the complete variable domain reads KAGVTQTPRYLIKTRGQQVTLSCSPISGHRSVSWYQQTPGQGLQFLFEYFSETQRNKGNFPGRFSGRQFSNSRSEMNVSTLELGDSALYLCASSFQGYEQYFGPGTRLTVT.

The chain recombines TRBV4-1 with TRBJ2-1; D may be TRBD2 (6 bases). Germline CDR1 and CDR2: MGHRA and YSYEKL. V lost 4 bases and J lost 0, with 19 bases in between. This CDR3 comprises 18 residues. The CDR3 region is CASSRDFDRGSSYNEQFF. The CDR3 bases are TGCGCCAGCAGCCGAGATTTTGACCGGGGGAGCTCCTACAATGAGCAGTTCTTC.

This chain uses TRBV12-5 with TRBJ2-7; 9 bases are shared with TRBD2. The trim removed 6 bases at V and 4 bases at J, leaving 16 bases unmatched. Germline CDR1 reads LGHNT; CDR2 reads FRNRAP. This CDR3 contains 17 residues. CDR3: CASGLAGQLGAGYEQYV. In nucleotides, the CDR3 is TGTGCTAGTGGCCTAGCGGGACAGCTTGGGGCAGGGTACGAGCAGTACGTC.